The 22 T cell receptor beta chains in this list originate from one sample, sequenced in a study of vaccination effects on CD4 cells after COVID-19. Antigen-specific CD4+ T cells expanded by the ViraFEST assay with viral peptide pools were then sequenced. CD4+ T cell isolation took place after less than 13 days of culture. Among the vaccine recipients, none had a prior SARS-CoV-2 infection, and nucleocapsid antibodies were negative. No antigens are known for them. Measured with immunoSEQ multiplex PCR; TCRdb has only the in-frame clones, and not every one. The sample includes roughly 63,000 clones, around 75% seen only once; the top ten take 3% to 4%. The sequencing here drew on CD4+ T cells from PBMCs cultured with HCoV-OC43 spike peptides, taken before COVID-19 vaccination. Subset in this sample: HCoV-OC43 spike overlapping peptide pool stimulation. These receptors were obtained from a human donor who received a COVID-19 vaccine.

This chain uses TRBV5-1 with TRBJ2-5; D tentatively reads TRBD1 or TRBD2 (5 bases each). The CDR3 extends over 14 amino acids. The ends were cut back, 4 bases at V and 3 bases at J, with 13 bases in the middle. The germline CDR1 and CDR2 sequences are SGHRS and YFSETQ. In DNA form, the CDR3 reads TGCGCCAGCAGCGATCGGGGACCTGAAGAGACCCAGTACTTC. Its translation: CASSDRGPEETQYF.

The chain combines TRBV4-2 with TRBJ2-2; 8 positions agree with TRBD1. CDR3 length: 15 amino acids. Germline-derived CDR1 and CDR2 are LGHNA and YNFKEQ. V shed 4 bases, J shed 6 bases, and the junction held 7 bases outside the gene matches. The DNA of the CDR3 is TGTGCCAGCAGCCTGCGGACAGGGACGGCCGGGGAGCTGTTTTTT. This translates into CASSLRTGTAGELFF.

The V call is TRBV5-1, the J call TRBJ2-5, with TRBD2 matching over 14 bases. J was trimmed by 4 bases and V by 4 bases; bases with no gene match: 9. CDR3 length: 17 amino acids. Germline assignment: CDR1 SGHRS and CDR2 YFSETQ. The CDR3: CASSTGLAGAGVETQYF. CDR3 in DNA: TGCGCCAGCAGCACGGGACTAGCGGGGGCCGGGGTAGAGACCCAGTACTTC.

This chain uses TRBV7-3 with TRBJ2-1; D perhaps matches TRBD1 (6 bases). Looked up from germline, CDR1 is SGHTA and CDR2 is FQGTGA. Trimming stripped 3 bases from V and 2 bases from J, with 8 bases between. This CDR3 comprises 14 residues. The CDR3 coding sequence is TGTGCCAGCAGCTTGACAGGAACCTACAATGAGCAGTTCTTC. Translation: CASSLTGTYNEQFF.

This chain connects TRBV9 to TRBJ1-6; D uncertain. CDR1 and CDR2 from the germline V gene are SGDLS and YYNGEE. V shed 0 bases and J shed 7 bases, with 11 bases lying between them. The CDR3 extends over 15 amino acids. The CDR3 here is CASSVGSNYNSPLHF. In DNA form, the CDR3 reads TGTGCCAGCAGCGTAGGAAGCAATTACAATTCACCCCTCCACTTT.

The chain recombines TRBV6-5 with TRBJ2-3, with 7 positions matching TRBD2. Germline values: CDR1 MNHEY, CDR2 SVGAGI. The CDR3 has 14 amino acids. The V and J ends lost 9 bases and 0 bases, in that order; junction bases with no gene match: 6. Written as DNA, the CDR3 is TGTGCCAGTGGACTAGTCATTAGCACAGATACGCAGTATTTT. This codes for CASGLVISTDTQYF.

This clone came up a few times. This sequence joins TRBV11-2 and TRBJ2-2; 14 bases match TRBD2. Germline V gene sequence: CDR1 SGHAT, CDR2 FQNNGV. The CDR3 is 18 amino acids. V gave up 5 bases and J gave up 0 bases; unmatched junction bases: 5. CDR3 residues: CASSPGTSGGTNTGELFF. CDR3 DNA sequence: TGTGCCAGCAGCCCAGGGACTAGCGGGGGTACGAACACCGGGGAGCTGTTTTTT. The entire variable domain, with the rest obtained from reference TRBV11-2 and TRBJ2-2, is as follows: EAGVAQSPRYKIIEKRQSVAFWCNPISGHATLYWYQQILGQGPKLLIQFQNNGVVDDSQLPKDRFSAERLKGVDSTLKIQPAKLEDSAVYLCASSPGTSGGTNTGELFFGEGSRLTVL.

This clone was recorded only once. In DNA, the CDR3 is TGTGCCAGCTCACCAACAGGGATCTCCTACGAGCAGTACGTC. This translates into CASSPTGISYEQYV. The chain uses TRBV18 and TRBJ2-7, with D possibly matching TRBD1 (6 bases). The germline V gene has CDR1 KGHSH and CDR2 LQKENI. The CDR3 covers 14 residues. V lost 2 bases and J lost 0, with 8 bases in between.

The chain carries TRBV7-2 and TRBJ2-3; D gene ambiguous. The length of the CDR3 is 15 residues. The germline V and J ends were trimmed by 2 bases and 3 bases, with 12 bases remaining between them. Germline assignment: CDR1 SGHTA and CDR2 FQGNSA. CDR3 in amino acids: CASSLRVGRTDTQYF. DNA for the CDR3: TGTGCCAGCAGCTTAAGGGTAGGACGGACAGATACGCAGTATTTT.

The V gene is TRBV5-6, the J gene TRBJ2-1, with D perhaps given as TRBD1 or TRBD2 (5 bases each). CDR1 is SGHDT, CDR2 YYEEEE, per germline. The CDR3 runs to 17 residues. V lost 3 bases, J lost 8 bases, and 24 bases lay in between. The CDR3 DNA reads as TGTGCCAGCAGCTCGAAAGCCCGGGCTACCCTGGGGGATGAGCAGTTCTTC. Translation: CASSSKARATLGDEQFF.

V usage is TRBV6-6 and J usage is TRBJ1-2; 7 bases agree with TRBD1. CDR1 MNHNY and CDR2 SVGAGI come from the germline V gene (reference sequence). The CDR3 runs to 16 residues. V shed 6 bases, J shed 4 bases, and the junction held 14 bases outside the gene matches. CDR3 DNA: TGTGCCAGCAGCTTCTTTCCGGACAGGTTGGCCTATGGCTACACCTTC. Amino acids: CASSFFPDRLAYGYTF.

This clone turned up a few times. The gene calls are TRBV9 and TRBJ1-4; D is ambiguous. The V end lost 2 bases, the J end lost 7 bases, and 12 bases lay between the germline ends. The CDR3 contains 14 residues. Germline CDR1 reads SGDLS; CDR2 reads YYNGEE. DNA for the CDR3: TGTGCCAGCAGCGTCAGCCAAACGGCTGAAAAACTGTTTTTT. This sequence encodes CASSVSQTAEKLFF.

In its sample, this clone was seen a few times. This chain links TRBV24-1 with TRBJ1-2; D unresolved. CDR1 is KGHDR and CDR2 is SFDVKD in the germline V gene. Trimming left V 5 bases short and J 4 bases short, with 4 bases between. This CDR3 has 11 residues. The chain's CDR3 is CATSGSYGYTF. The CDR3 DNA sequence: TGTGCCACCAGTGGGAGCTATGGCTACACCTTC.

The chain combines TRBV9 with TRBJ1-1; maybe TRBD1 (6 bases). The CDR3 runs to 14 residues. V lost 3 bases and J lost 5, with 14 bases in between. Germline CDR1 and CDR2: SGDLS and YYNGEE. The CDR3 DNA sequence: TGTGCCAGCAGCGCGGGGCTAGGGGGGACTGAAGCTTTCTTT. It specifies CASSAGLGGTEAFF.

V gene TRBV6-5 combines with J gene TRBJ1-1; the D gene is possibly TRBD1 (6 bases). Germline V gives CDR1 MNHEY, CDR2 SVGAGI. The CDR3 consists of 13 residues. V was clipped by 7 bases and J by 6 bases, with 15 bases between them. CDR3 amino acids: CASMRGGQAEAFF. In DNA form, the CDR3 reads TGTGCCAGCATGCGCGGGGGCCAAGCTGAAGCTTTCTTT.

This sequence joins TRBV19 and TRBJ2-3; D not certain. CDR3 length: 15 residues. Per germline, CDR1 LNHDA and CDR2 SQIVND (reference sequence). Between the trimmed V and J ends, which lost 2 bases and 0 bases, there was a span of 9 bases. CDR3 coding DNA: TGTGCCAGTAGTATACCAGGCCCCAGCACAGATACGCAGTATTTT. It specifies CASSIPGPSTDTQYF.

V is TRBV24-1 and J is TRBJ1-5; perhaps TRBD1 as D (6 bases). CDR3 length: 14 amino acids. Germline V gene sequence: CDR1 KGHDR, CDR2 SFDVKD. Trimming stripped 4 bases from V and 6 bases from J, with 12 bases between. In DNA form, the CDR3 reads TGTGCCACCAGTGACCAACAGGGACGTCAGCCCCAGCATTTT. It specifies CATSDQQGRQPQHF.

The chain has TRBV6-5 and TRBJ1-5; no firm D call. Deletions cut 3 bases from V and 4 bases from J, with 7 bases between. Germline V gene sequence: CDR1 MNHEY, CDR2 SVGAGI. This CDR3 region has 13 residues. This CDR3 reads CASSYAANQPQHF. The CDR3 DNA sequence: TGTGCCAGCAGTTATGCAGCGAATCAGCCCCAGCATTTT.

J is TRBJ2-7 and V is TRBV6-5; no reliable D call. Trimming cost V 6 bases and J 2 bases, with 17 bases left between them. The germline V gene has CDR1 MNHEY and CDR2 SVGAGI. This CDR3 contains 15 residues. Here the CDR3 reads CASSRSGASPYEQYV. In DNA form, the CDR3 reads TGTGCCAGCAGCCGTTCCGGAGCGTCACCCTACGAGCAGTACGTC.

The chain is built from TRBV18 and TRBJ1-3, with a tentative D call TRBD1 (6 bases). CDR1 and CDR2 from the germline V gene are KGHSH and LQKENI. The ends were cut back, 0 bases at V and 5 bases at J, with 14 bases in the middle. This CDR3 comprises 16 residues. The CDR3 DNA reads TGTGCCAGCTCACCACCGGACAGCCGCGGAAGAAACACCATATATTTT. Translated: CASSPPDSRGRNTIYF. The full variable domain, rest sourced from reference TRBV18 and TRBJ1-3, is NAGVMQNPRHLVRRRGQEARLRCSPMKGHSHVYWYRQLPEEGLKFMVYLQKENIIDESGMPKERFSAEFPKEGPSILRIQQVVRGDSAAYFCASSPPDSRGRNTIYFGEGSWLTVV.

The chain has TRBV6-5 and TRBJ1-1; TRBD1 might be the D (6 bases). CDR1 is MNHEY and CDR2 is SVGAGI in the germline V gene. Trimming removed 10 bases from V and 0 bases from J, with 12 bases in between. The CDR3 is made up of 13 amino acids. In nucleotides, the CDR3 is TGTGCCAATACGGACAGAGTGAACACTGAAGCTTTCTTT. It specifies CANTDRVNTEAFF.

The chain couples TRBV6-4 to TRBJ1-1; 11 nucleotides align to TRBD1. Trimming removed 6 bases from V and 0 bases from J; junction bases left unmatched: 9. This CDR3 contains 17 residues. Looked up from germline, CDR1 is MRHNA and CDR2 is SNTAGT. As DNA, the CDR3 is TGTGCCAGCAGGCAACGGACAGGGGGCCATCTGAACACTGAAGCTTTCTTT. Protein product: CASRQRTGGHLNTEAFF.